One and the same sample provided the 10 T cell receptor beta chains below, sequenced in a study of blood T cell repertoires in COVID-19. Clones were read by immunoSEQ multiplex PCR, and TCRdb kept only the in-frame ones, dropping some. The table includes roughly 250,000 clones, about 85% detected once. Sequencing input: peripheral blood. Receptors were obtained from a human donor with COVID-19, enrolled during active disease. The donor label of this sample is uncertain.

V is TRBV29-1 and J is TRBJ1-5; maybe TRBD1 (5 bases). The V end lost 7 bases, the J end lost 3 bases, and 19 bases lay between the germline ends. CDR1 is SQVTM, CDR2 ANQGSEA, per germline. The CDR3 runs 15 residues. The DNA for the CDR3 is TGCAGCGACCGAATTGGGGGGGACGACAATCAGCCCCAGCATTTT. Encoded protein: CSDRIGGDDNQPQHF.

The chain recombines TRBV19 with TRBJ1-4; 7 nucleotides align to TRBD1. Per germline, CDR1 LNHDA and CDR2 SQIVND (reference sequence). Trimming took 4 bases from V and 6 from J; bases not matched to a gene: 8. The CDR3 contains 15 residues. Written as DNA, the CDR3 is TGTGCCAGTAGTACAGGACAGGTACCCTATGAAAAACTGTTTTTT. It yields the protein CASSTGQVPYEKLFF.

The chain is built from TRBV6-5 and TRBJ1-5, with D maybe TRBD1 (6 bases). The V end was cut by 6 bases, the J end by 0 bases, with 12 bases between. Germline assignment: CDR1 MNHEY and CDR2 SVGAGI. The CDR3 consists of 15 residues. The CDR3: CASSPTGNSNQPQHF. CDR3 DNA sequence: TGTGCCAGCAGCCCGACAGGAAATAGCAATCAGCCCCAGCATTTT.

The chain employs TRBV27 and TRBJ1-2; D is undetermined. Per germline, CDR1 MNHEY and CDR2 SMNVEV (reference sequence). V lost 8 bases to trimming and J lost 1 base, with 8 bases between them. This CDR3 contains 12 residues. CDR3 loop: CASPRGNYGYTF. DNA for the CDR3: TGTGCCAGCCCCAGAGGTAACTATGGCTACACCTTC.

The chain joins TRBV6-2 or TRBV6-3 to TRBJ2-7, with a weak D call TRBD1 (5 bases). Looked up from germline, CDR1 is MNHEY and CDR2 is SVGEGT. V was trimmed by 2 bases and J by 10 bases, leaving 9 bases between them. This CDR3 is 11 amino acids long. The CDR3 here is CASSYEQGQYF. CDR3 DNA sequence: TGTGCCAGCAGTTACGAGCAGGGCCAGTACTTC.

This clone was observed a single time. J is TRBJ2-3 and V is TRBV5-1; 13 nucleotides line up with TRBD2. Germline CDR1 reads SGHRS; CDR2 reads YFSETQ. Trimming removed 3 bases from V and 2 bases from J; junction bases left unmatched: 6. The length of the CDR3 is 17 residues. CDR3: CASSSWTSGSNTDTQYF. CDR3 in DNA: TGCGCCAGCAGCTCCTGGACTAGCGGGAGCAACACAGATACGCAGTATTTT.

This clone has a handful of counts. The chain uses TRBV28 and TRBJ2-3; 7 bases align to TRBD1. The germline V gene encodes CDR1 MDHEN and CDR2 SYDVKM. V lost 3 bases and J lost 3; bases outside the gene matches: 3. The CDR3 extends over 14 amino acids. The CDR3 DNA reads as TGTGCCAGCAGTTTCAGGGGGAGTACAGATACGCAGTATTTT. Translated: CASSFRGSTDTQYF.

The V gene is TRBV27, the J gene TRBJ2-3, with 8 bases fitting TRBD2. V lost 8 bases, J lost 1 base, and 17 bases stayed unmatched. The germline CDR1 and CDR2 sequences are MNHEY and SMNVEV (reference sequence). The CDR3 contains 18 residues. CDR3 DNA sequence: TGTGCCAGCTCACGGCGGGGACGCGGGAGGCTGGGCACAGATACGCAGTATTTT. Its protein product is CASSRRGRGRLGTDTQYF.

The V and J genes are TRBV9 and TRBJ1-3; D is undetermined. The CDR3 is made up of 14 amino acids. The germline V and J ends were trimmed by 3 bases and 0 bases, with 7 bases remaining between them. CDR1 and CDR2 from the germline V gene are SGDLS and YYNGEE. The CDR3, as DNA: TGTGCCAGCAGCGCTCGGGACTCTGGAAACACCATATATTTT. This sequence encodes CASSARDSGNTIYF.

The V gene is TRBV14, the J gene TRBJ2-3; 7 bases match TRBD2. V trimming: 4 bases; J trimming: 2 bases; junction bases outside the gene matches: 6. CDR3 size: 15 residues. Germline V gene sequence: CDR1 SGHDN, CDR2 FVKESK. This CDR3 reads CASSLGGFFTDTQYF. CDR3 bases: TGTGCCAGCAGCCTCGGGGGGTTTTTCACAGATACGCAGTATTTT. The full variable domain, with the rest looked up from reference TRBV14 and TRBJ2-3, is EAGVTQFPSHSVIEKGQTVTLRCDPISGHDNLYWYRRVMGKEIKFLLHFVKESKQDESGMPNNRFLAERTGGTYSTLKVQPAELEDSGVYFCASSLGGFFTDTQYFGPGTRLTVL.